These 8 T cell receptor beta chains originate from one sample sequenced in a study of Graves' ophthalmopathy and Graves' hyperthyroidism. Amplification of TCR beta CDR3 regions used RNA transcripts. Second-round multiplex PCR followed a first-round RT-PCR using HTBI primers. MiXCR, applied by TCRdb to the multiplex PCR reads, yields one record per CDR3 protein. The sample yields roughly 350,000 distinct CDR3 sequences, roughly a sixth seen once. The sequenced sample consisted of peripheral blood. The receptor source for this set is an adult woman with stable Graves' hyperthyroidism.

This clonotype has at least ten counts. The chain carries TRBV5-1 and TRBJ2-7, with a weak D call TRBD2 (6 bases). The CDR3 extends over 17 amino acids. Germline V gene data show CDR1 as SGHRS and CDR2 as YFSETQ. V lost 1 base and J 2 bases, leaving 19 bases between the germline ends. CDR3 sequence (DNA): TGCGCCAGCAGCTTGTTTCCTGTCCGCGGGGAGGCCTACGAGCAGTACTTC. Residues: CASSLFPVRGEAYEQYF.

This clonotype was detected ten times or more. The rearrangement uses TRBV5-1 and TRBJ1-2; 7 bases line up with TRBD1. The germline CDR1 and CDR2 sequences are SGHRS and YFSETQ. The V and J ends lost 6 bases and 4 bases, in that order; junction bases with no gene match: 6. The CDR3 is made up of 13 amino acids. This CDR3 reads CASTSQGRYGYTF. The CDR3, as DNA: TGCGCCAGCACCTCACAGGGGCGCTATGGCTACACCTTC.

This clonotype was counted at least ten times. The chain combines TRBV5-1 with TRBJ2-7, with 10 bases matching TRBD1. With V trimmed by 0 bases and J by 7 bases, 7 bases remained unmatched. The CDR3 covers 15 residues. Per germline, CDR1 SGHRS and CDR2 YFSETQ. The CDR3 reads CASSLEGTGADEQYF. The CDR3 DNA sequence: TGCGCCAGCAGCTTGGAAGGGACAGGGGCGGATGAGCAGTACTTC.

In its sample, this clonotype was seen many times. The chain combines TRBV20-1 with TRBJ1-5; 8 nucleotides agree with TRBD1. Losses at the gene ends were 7 bases for V and 3 bases for J; bases not matched to a gene: 11. The CDR3 has 15 residues. Germline CDR1 and CDR2: DFQATT and SNEGSKA (reference sequence). CDR3 residues: CSGMQGAAPNQPQHF. The CDR3, as DNA: TGCAGTGGCATGCAGGGGGCGGCCCCCAATCAGCCCCAGCATTTT.

The sample holds many counts of this clonotype. The CDR3 DNA sequence: TGTGCCAGCAGCTTTCGACGGGGGGCCCTTCGGACTGAAGCTTTCTTT. It encodes CASSFRRGALRTEAFF. The chain uses TRBV11-1 and TRBJ1-1; possible D gene TRBD1, 6 bases. This CDR3 is 16 amino acids long. Trimming took off 3 bases at V and 5 bases at J, with 19 bases between the two ends. Looked up from germline, CDR1 is SGHAT and CDR2 is FQDESV (reference sequence).

The V and J genes are TRBV5-1 and TRBJ2-7, with 7 bases fitting TRBD1. The end of the DNA fits TRBJ2-1 better, so the J call may be wrong. Germline CDR1 is SGHRS and CDR2 is YFSETQ. CDR3 length equals 16 residues. The CDR3 sequence: CASRPSRGSSYNEQFF. The CDR3 coding sequence is TGCGCCAGCAGGCCATCCAGGGGGAGCTCCTACAATGAGCAGTTCTTC.

This clonotype was detected many times. J is TRBJ2-6 and V is TRBV19, with D possibly TRBD2 on 6 matching bases. V dropped 5 bases and J dropped 4 bases, with 12 bases sitting between them. Germline V gene lookup returns CDR1 LNHDA and CDR2 SQIVND (reference sequence). There are 15 residues in the CDR3. The CDR3 loop reads CASSQTGEGANVLTF. Written as DNA, the CDR3 is TGTGCCAGTAGTCAAACGGGAGAAGGGGCCAACGTCCTGACTTTC. Complete variable domain (other parts from reference TRBV19 and TRBJ2-6): DGGITQSPKYLFRKEGQNVTLSCEQNLNHDAMYWYRQDPGQGLRLIYYSQIVNDFQKGDIAEGYSVSREKKESFPLTVTSAQKNPTAFYLCASSQTGEGANVLTFGAGSRLTVL.

There are a few counts of this clonotype. The chain has TRBV30 and TRBJ1-1; possibly TRBD1 for D (5 bases). Looked up from germline, CDR1 is GTSNPN and CDR2 is SVGIG (reference sequence). The CDR3 spans 12 residues. The V end lost 7 bases, the J end lost 3 bases, and 12 bases lay between the germline ends. The CDR3 coding sequence is TGTGCCTCGGCGGCAGGGTACACTGAAGCTTTCTTT. As protein: CASAAGYTEAFF.